What follows are 14 T cell receptor beta chains derived from one specimen sequenced in a study of early T cells in non-severe SARS-CoV-2 infection. Using its own MiXCR run on the 5' RACE reads, TCRdb lists one record per CDR3 protein. Of fewer than 65,000 distinct CDR3 sequences listed, roughly an eighth are singletons. Sequences were obtained from whole blood. These receptor sequences come from an adult who was a healthcare worker with PCR-confirmed SARS-CoV-2 infection or an uninfected control (not recorded which).

This clonotype was detected a few times. This chain connects TRBV20-1 to TRBJ2-3, with 9 bases aligning to TRBD2. This CDR3 is built from 13 residues. The V segment lost 3 bases and the J segment 6 bases; nucleotides outside the gene matches: 4. The germline V gene encodes CDR1 DFQATT and CDR2 SNEGSKA (reference sequence). DNA for the CDR3: TGCAGTGCTAGGACTAGCGGAGGTGATACGCAGTATTTT. It encodes CSARTSGGDTQYF.

V usage is TRBV29-1 and J usage is TRBJ1-1; TRBD1 agrees at 8 bases. With 8 bases clipped from V and 10 bases from J, the junction kept 6 bases outside the gene matches. The V gene's germline CDR1 is SQVTM and CDR2 ANQGSEA. The CDR3 runs 10 residues. The CDR3 loop is CSPEQGAAFF. In DNA, the CDR3 is TGCAGCCCCGAGCAGGGGGCAGCTTTCTTT.

This clonotype was counted many times. The chain carries TRBV14 and TRBJ2-1, with 10 nucleotides matching TRBD2. The CDR3 length is 19 residues. J lost 0 bases, V lost 0 bases, and 8 bases had no gene match. CDR1 and CDR2 from the germline V gene are SGHDN and FVKESK. Here the CDR3 reads CASSQESPLAGSSYNEQFF. CDR3 in DNA: TGTGCCAGCAGCCAAGAATCCCCACTAGCGGGGAGCTCCTACAATGAGCAGTTCTTC. The full variable domain, its missing parts supplied by reference TRBV14 and TRBJ2-1, is EAGVTQFPSHSVIEKGQTVTLRCDPISGHDNLYWYRRVMGKEIKFLLHFVKESKQDESGMPNNRFLAERTGGTYSTLKVQPAELEDSGVYFCASSQESPLAGSSYNEQFFGPGTRLTVL.

The chain employs TRBV4-3 and TRBJ1-1; no clear D. Germline CDR1 and CDR2: LGHNA and YSLEER. The CDR3 has 14 amino acids. Trimming left V 1 base short and J 1 base short, with 7 bases between. The CDR3 DNA is TGCGCCAGCAGCCAAGCTATGGGGAACACTGAAGCTTTCTTT. This encodes CASSQAMGNTEAFF.

In this sample, this clonotype turned up a few times. V is TRBV7-8 and J is TRBJ2-7, with D possibly TRBD2 on 6 matching bases. This CDR3 has 15 residues. CDR1 is SGHVS, CDR2 FQNEAQ, per germline. V lost 4 bases to trimming and J lost 2 bases, with 15 bases between them. CDR3: CASSSPPTSAYEQYF. Written as DNA, the CDR3 is TGTGCCAGCAGCTCGCCCCCGACTAGTGCCTACGAGCAGTACTTC. Complete variable domain (other parts from reference TRBV7-8 and TRBJ2-7): GAGVSQSPRYKVAKRGQDVALRCDPISGHVSLFWYQQALGQGPEFLTYFQNEAQLDKSGLPSDRFFAERPEGSVSTLKIQRTQQEDSAVYLCASSSPPTSAYEQYFGPGTRLTVT.

This clonotype was observed a handful of times. V gene TRBV7-2 combines with J gene TRBJ1-1; D unclear. The germline V and J ends were trimmed by 3 bases and 1 base, with 18 bases remaining between them. Germline CDR1 reads SGHTA; CDR2 reads FQGNSA. The CDR3 consists of 17 residues. CDR3 in DNA: TGTGCCAGCAGCTTGACGGGTCGACACCTTGGGAACACTGAAGCTTTCTTT. This sequence encodes CASSLTGRHLGNTEAFF. Complete variable domain (other parts from reference TRBV7-2 and TRBJ1-1): GAGVSQSPSNKVTEKGKDVELRCDPISGHTALYWYRQSLGQGLEFLIYFQGNSAPDKSGLPSDRFSAERTGGSVSTLTIQRTQQEDSAVYLCASSLTGRHLGNTEAFFGQGTRLTVV.

This chain joins TRBV19 and TRBJ1-5, with D unresolved. The CDR3 extends over 14 amino acids. V lost 3 bases, J lost 2 bases, and 8 bases lay in between. Per the germline V gene, CDR1 is LNHDA and CDR2 is SQIVND (reference sequence). The CDR3 nucleotides are TGTGCCAGTAGTATCGAGATTGGCAATCAGCCCCAGCATTTT. Encoded protein: CASSIEIGNQPQHF.

This clonotype showed up just a few times. The genes are TRBV12-3 or TRBV12-4 and TRBJ1-3; the match to TRBD1 covers 7 bases. V dropped 6 bases and J dropped 4; count of bases not matched to a gene: 6. The CDR3 is 14 residues long. The CDR3 sequence is CASRPDRAGNTIYF. Here the CDR3 DNA reads TGTGCCAGCAGACCCGACAGGGCCGGAAACACCATATATTTT.

The gene calls are TRBV5-6 and TRBJ1-1; possible D gene TRBD1, 6 bases. Germline CDR1 is SGHDT and CDR2 is YYEEEE. This CDR3 has 17 residues. The germline V and J ends were trimmed by 0 bases and 3 bases, with 18 bases remaining between them. The CDR3 nucleotides are TGTGCCAGCAGCTTGGGGGAATACAGGGTGGGGTACACTGAAGCTTTCTTT. It encodes CASSLGEYRVGYTEAFF.

V is TRBV6-5 and J is TRBJ2-7, with a weak D call TRBD2 (5 bases). Germline V gives CDR1 MNHEY, CDR2 SVGAGI. V was shortened by 6 bases and J by 2 bases, with 11 bases between the two germline ends. CDR3 length equals 13 residues. The CDR3: CASRPGGPYEQYF. CDR3 nucleotides: TGTGCCAGCAGGCCCGGAGGCCCCTACGAGCAGTACTTC.

This clonotype has ten or more counts. The chain couples TRBV12-3 or TRBV12-4 to TRBJ2-1; D not certain. This CDR3 region has 12 residues. V gave up 6 bases and J gave up 10 bases, with 13 bases separating them. The CDR3, as DNA: TGTGCCAGCAGCCCCGACTTCGGGGAGCAGTTCTTC. Protein: CASSPDFGEQFF.

V gene TRBV2 combines with J gene TRBJ1-6; tentative D call: TRBD1 (5 bases). Trimming shortened V by 3 bases and J by 14 bases, and 14 bases separated the two germline ends. The CDR3 covers 13 residues. CDR1 and CDR2 (germline): SNHLY, FYNNEI. The chain's CDR3 is CASSERDRGSLHF. The CDR3 nucleotides read TGTGCCAGCAGTGAGAGGGACCGAGGATCCCTCCACTTT.

The chain uses TRBV28 and TRBJ1-1; 7 bases agree with TRBD1. The V gene's germline CDR1 is MDHEN and CDR2 SYDVKM. Trimming removed 9 bases from V and 10 bases from J; junction bases left unmatched: 11. This CDR3 is built from 12 residues. CDR3 in DNA: TGTGCCAGTTCCGGGCAGGGGGTCGGAGCTTTCTTT. Residues: CASSGQGVGAFF.

The rearrangement uses TRBV6-1 and TRBJ2-3; D is unclear. The CDR3 is 12 residues long. The germline V gene encodes CDR1 MNHNS and CDR2 SASEGT. Trimming took off 8 bases at V and 1 base at J, with 7 bases between the two ends. CDR3 in DNA: TGTGCCAGCTCTGAAGGCACAGATACGCAGTATTTT. Its protein product is CASSEGTDTQYF.